The rows below give T cell receptor beta chains drawn from one sample of a study of OX40 agonist ivuxolimab in advanced cancers. Measured with immunoSEQ multiplex PCR; TCRdb has only the in-frame clones, and not every one. The repertoire holds 20,000 to 25,000 clones, with 85% to 90% as singletons. The specimen was CD4+ or CD8+ T cells sorted from blood, collected in a trial of the OX40 agonist ivuxolimab. These receptors were collected from an adult with an advanced solid tumor such as melanoma, head and neck, liver or kidney cancer. The CDR3 runs from the conserved cysteine through the conserved F or W. The order of the fields is D gene, V gene, clone size, CDR3 length, J gene, CDR3 DNA, CDR3 protein. A D gene is named only where the DNA matches it firmly. Not every row has a clone size; where given, it reads once, few, many or a size class.

>-|TRBV4-1|-|13|TRBJ2-7
TGCGCCAGCAGCCAAGAGGACACATACGAGCAGTACTTC
CASSQEDTYEQYF
>TRBD2|TRBV19|-|15|TRBJ2-7
TGTGCCAGTAGTATTCGGGGGGAAACCCTCTACGAGCAGTACTTC
CASSIRGETLYEQYF
>TRBD1|TRBV7-9|-|15|TRBJ2-1
TGTGCCAGCACCCCTGGAGACAGGGGTTACAATGAGCAGTTCTTC
CASTPGDRGYNEQFF
>TRBD2|TRBV7-6|-|15|TRBJ2-1
TGTGCCAGCAGCCCCTGGGAGGGTGTCCACAATGAGCAGTTCTTC
CASSPWEGVHNEQFF
>-|TRBV6-5|-|14|TRBJ2-7
TGTGCCAGCAGTTTTACTGCGGACAGCTACGAGCAGTACTTC
CASSFTADSYEQYF
>TRBD1|TRBV6-5|-|14|TRBJ2-5
TGTGCCAGCAGTCTCACAGGGGGGTGGGAGACCCAGTACTTC
CASSLTGGWETQYF
>-|TRBV4-1|-|14|TRBJ2-5
TGCGCCAGCAGCAGCGTGGGGGGGGCGAAGACCCAGTACTTC
CASSSVGGAKTQYF
>-|TRBV13|-|17|TRBJ2-3
TGTGCCAGCAGCACAACGTGGGGGGGCCGGTTCACAGATACGCAGTATTTT
CASSTTWGGRFTDTQYF
>-|TRBV9|large|11|TRBJ2-1
TGTGCCAGCGAAACAGGGAATGAGCAGTTCTTC
CASETGNEQFF
>-|TRBV5-1|-|15|TRBJ1-1
TGCGCCAGCAGCGCGAGACCCCTAAGAGACACTGAAGCTTTCTTT
CASSARPLRDTEAFF
>TRBD2|TRBV7-9|-|15|TRBJ2-5
TGTGCCAGCAGCTTCCCACTAGCGGGGGAAGAGACCCAGTACTTC
CASSFPLAGEETQYF
>-|TRBV7-9|-|16|TRBJ2-3
TGTGCCAGCAGCTCCGTGAGTTCCCTCCTCACAGATACGCAGTATTTT
CASSSVSSLLTDTQYF
>-|TRBV6-5|-|16|TRBJ2-7
TGTGCCAGCAGTTACTCCACAGGGTCTATTGGGTACGAGCAGTACTTC
CASSYSTGSIGYEQYF
>-|TRBV7-9|-|15|TRBJ2-4
TGTGCCAGCAGCTTAATCCCGGGGGCCGACGGCATTCAGTACTTC
CASSLIPGADGIQYF
>-|TRBV2|-|13|TRBJ1-2
TGTGCCAGCAGCGGGACGGAAAAGTATGGCTACACCTTC
CASSGTEKYGYTF